Each of the 26 T cell receptor beta chains below was sequenced from the same sample in a study of blood T cell repertoires in COVID-19 (TCRdb year 2020). Receptors were amplified or captured by the immunoSEQ multiplex PCR assay. TCRdb holds this immuneACCESS table with in-frame rearrangements only. Some clones are missing; in checked studies, unresolved V genes explain under half, and the rest has no known cause. Counted in this sample were around 140,000 clones; more than 75% of them appeared once. About 5.7% of the sample belongs to the ten largest clones. Sequencing was done on a sample of peripheral blood. All receptors come from a man aged 80 or over with acute or convalescent COVID-19.

This chain links TRBV9 with TRBJ2-1; D call uncertain. V was cut by 0 bases and J by 0 bases, with 10 bases left in between. Germline V gene lookup returns CDR1 SGDLS and CDR2 YYNGEE. The length of the CDR3 is 16 residues. CDR3 DNA: TGTGCCAGCAGCGTAGAAGCAGCGAGCTCCTACAATGAGCAGTTCTTC. Its translation is CASSVEAASSYNEQFF.

The chain combines TRBV7-2 with TRBJ1-4, with TRBD1 matching 9 bases. CDR1 SGHTA and CDR2 FQGNSA come from the germline V gene. The CDR3 covers 14 residues. V shed 5 bases, J shed 8 bases, and the junction held 6 bases outside the gene matches. As DNA, the CDR3 is TGTGCCAGCAGCCTAAGACAGGGGGGAGAAAAACTGTTTTTT. Translating it yields CASSLRQGGEKLFF.

This chain uses TRBV30 with TRBJ1-5, with D perhaps matching TRBD1 (5 bases). This CDR3 spans 14 amino acids. V dropped 3 bases and J dropped 4 bases, with 13 bases sitting between them. Germline-derived CDR1 and CDR2 are GTSNPN and SVGIG (reference sequence). CDR3 bases: TGTGCCTGGAGCCCTGACAGTCGGAATCAGCCCCAGCATTTT. As protein: CAWSPDSRNQPQHF. Variable domain in full (rest from reference TRBV30 and TRBJ1-5): SQTIHQWPATLVQPVGSPLSLECTVEGTSNPNLYWYRQAAGRGLQLLFYSVGIGQISSEVPQNLSASRPQDRQFILSSKKLLLSDSGFYLCAWSPDSRNQPQHFGDGTRLSIL.

The chain uses TRBV10-3 and TRBJ1-5, with D uncertain. CDR3 length equals 14 residues. V was shortened by 2 bases and J by 1 base, with 6 bases between the two germline ends. The germline gives CDR1 ENHRY, CDR2 SYGVKD. In DNA form, the CDR3 reads TGTGCCATCAGTGAGGGCAGAAGCAATCAGCCCCAGCATTTT. As protein: CAISEGRSNQPQHF.

V usage is TRBV27 and J usage is TRBJ1-6, with 7 bases fitting TRBD1. V lost 9 bases and J lost 7; bases outside the gene matches: 6. Germline CDR1 and CDR2: MNHEY and SMNVEV (reference sequence). The CDR3 is 13 residues long. DNA of the CDR3: TGTGCCAGTCGACAGGGATTAAATTCACCCCTCCACTTT. It specifies CASRQGLNSPLHF.

The genes are TRBV7-9 and TRBJ1-2; 7 bases are a match to TRBD1. With 5 bases clipped from V and 6 bases from J, the junction kept 12 bases outside the gene matches. This CDR3 has 15 residues. The germline V gene has CDR1 SEHNR and CDR2 FQNEAQ (reference sequence). This CDR3 reads CASSQGDRDKDGYTF. The CDR3 DNA reads TGTGCCAGCAGCCAAGGTGACAGGGACAAGGATGGCTACACCTTC.

The chain recombines TRBV11-2 with TRBJ2-5; 10 nucleotides match TRBD2. The CDR3 extends over 15 amino acids. After removal of 5 bases from V and 5 bases from J, the junction contained 8 bases not matched to a gene. The germline gives CDR1 SGHAT, CDR2 FQNNGV. In DNA, the CDR3 is TGTGCCAGCAGCACGCGAAGCGGGGGGGCCGAGACCCAGTACTTC. Translated, it gives CASSTRSGGAETQYF.

V usage is TRBV19 and J usage is TRBJ2-3; 9 positions match TRBD1. V lost 4 bases and J lost 5; bases outside the gene matches: 19. CDR3 length equals 19 residues. Germline V gives CDR1 LNHDA, CDR2 SQIVND (reference sequence). CDR3 in DNA: TGTGCCAGTAGTAAACGCGGAAGATACAGGGGGCAGGGAGGAGATACGCAGTATTTT. Translation gives CASSKRGRYRGQGGDTQYF.

V usage is TRBV6-5 and J usage is TRBJ2-1; tentatively, D is TRBD1 (5 bases). V lost 10 bases, J lost 4 bases, and 14 bases lay in between. This CDR3 contains 13 residues. Looked up from germline, CDR1 is MNHEY and CDR2 is SVGAGI. CDR3 residues: CATMDTRYNEQFF. The CDR3 coding sequence is TGTGCCACCATGGACACGAGATACAATGAGCAGTTCTTC.

V and J are TRBV18 and TRBJ2-4; TRBD2 matches 7 bases. Germline loops: CDR1 KGHSH, CDR2 LQKENI. J gave up 12 bases and V 2 bases, and 16 bases lay outside the gene matches. This CDR3 has 16 amino acids. CDR3 residues: CASSPTQREVRHHQYF. CDR3 bases: TGTGCCAGCTCACCAACTCAACGGGAGGTTCGCCATCATCAGTACTTC.

This clone was picked up one time. The V and J genes are TRBV5-1 and TRBJ1-1, with a weak D call TRBD1 (5 bases). Trimming took 5 bases from V and 3 from J, leaving 11 bases between them. This CDR3 region has 13 residues. Per the germline V gene, CDR1 is SGHRS and CDR2 is YFSETQ. The CDR3 DNA sequence: TGCGCCAGCAGGGAAGACAGTTACACTGAAGCTTTCTTT. Amino acid sequence: CASREDSYTEAFF.

V usage is TRBV27 and J usage is TRBJ2-2; D not resolved. This CDR3 is 15 amino acids long. The germline V gene encodes CDR1 MNHEY and CDR2 SMNVEV (reference sequence). V lost 4 bases, J lost 0 bases, and 9 bases lay in between. The CDR3 DNA is TGTGCCAGCAGTTCGGCGGCAGCGAACACCGGGGAGCTGTTTTTT. Residues: CASSSAAANTGELFF.

The rearrangement uses TRBV7-2 and TRBJ2-1; 9 positions agree with TRBD2. The CDR3 is 16 residues long. Germline CDR1 SGHTA, CDR2 FQGNSA. Unmatched junction bases numbered 11, after V lost 4 bases and J lost 7 bases. The CDR3 region is CASSSQGGGASNEQFF. Here the CDR3 DNA reads TGTGCCAGCAGCTCACAGGGCGGGGGGGCGAGTAATGAGCAGTTCTTC.

The genes are TRBV7-2 and TRBJ1-1; D uncertain. Per germline, CDR1 SGHTA and CDR2 FQGNSA. Trimming cost V 2 bases and J 4 bases, with 11 bases left between them. The CDR3 runs 14 residues. In nucleotides, the CDR3 is TGTGCCAGCAGCTTAAAGGATCGGAGCACTGAAGCTTTCTTT. Translated, it gives CASSLKDRSTEAFF.

The chain combines TRBV5-1 with TRBJ2-5; 12 positions match TRBD2. The CDR3 runs to 15 residues. V was pared by 1 base and J by 9 bases, with 7 bases of the junction left unmatched. Germline CDR1 SGHRS, CDR2 YFSETQ. Here the CDR3 DNA reads TGCGCCAGCAGCTTGAGGCCTAGCGGGGGGGAAGCCCAGTACTTC. This encodes CASSLRPSGGEAQYF.

This rearrangement joins TRBV19 to TRBJ2-1; the D gene is possibly TRBD1 (5 bases). In germline, CDR1 is LNHDA, CDR2 SQIVND (reference sequence). The length of the CDR3 is 15 residues. The V and J ends lost 9 bases and 2 bases respectively, with 17 bases between them. The CDR3 bases are TGTGCCAGCACCAAGGGTCAGGGTCCCTACAATGAGCAGTTCTTC. Translating it yields CASTKGQGPYNEQFF. The whole variable domain, filled in from reference TRBV19 and TRBJ2-1, reads DGGITQSPKYLFRKEGQNVTLSCEQNLNHDAMYWYRQDPGQGLRLIYYSQIVNDFQKGDIAEGYSVSREKKESFPLTVTSAQKNPTAFYLCASTKGQGPYNEQFFGPGTRLTVL.

This chain joins TRBV18 and TRBJ1-1; D remains unclear. V was trimmed by 0 bases and J by 4 bases, leaving 9 bases between them. Germline CDR1 KGHSH, CDR2 LQKENI. The CDR3 runs 14 residues. CDR3 residues: CASSPPGLGTEAFF. The CDR3, as DNA: TGTGCCAGCTCACCACCTGGTCTCGGCACTGAAGCTTTCTTT.

There are a few counts of this clone. The chain uses TRBV5-1 and TRBJ2-3, with TRBD2 identical over 7 bases. V shed 3 bases, J shed 9 bases, and the junction held 19 bases outside the gene matches. Germline V lookup: CDR1 SGHRS, CDR2 YFSETQ. There are 17 residues in the CDR3. The CDR3 region is CASSSWGLRDYSFTQYF. CDR3 sequence (DNA): TGCGCCAGCAGCTCCTGGGGGTTACGGGACTACAGCTTCACGCAGTATTTT.

The chain uses TRBV19 and TRBJ1-6; D call uncertain. CDR1 and CDR2 from the germline V gene are LNHDA and SQIVND (reference sequence). Trimming cost V 7 bases and J 0 bases, with 10 bases left between them. CDR3 length: 15 residues. CDR3 region: CASTVSSSYNSPLHF. CDR3 bases: TGTGCCAGTACGGTCTCGAGCTCCTATAATTCACCCCTCCACTTT.

The chain combines TRBV5-4 with TRBJ2-1; maybe TRBD2 (6 bases). Trimming removed 3 bases from V and 5 bases from J, with 15 bases in between. This CDR3 contains 15 residues. Germline-derived CDR1 and CDR2 are SGHNT and YYREEE (reference sequence). The CDR3 nucleotides read TGTGCCAGCAGCTCGTCCCCGGAGGGAAACAATGAGCAGTTCTTC. This codes for CASSSSPEGNNEQFF.

J is TRBJ2-5 and V is TRBV3-1 (or the pseudogene TRBV3-2); 9 nucleotides line up with TRBD2. This CDR3 has 15 amino acids. The V and J ends lost 3 bases and 5 bases, in that order; junction bases with no gene match: 7. Germline CDR1 and CDR2: LGHDT and YNNKEL (reference sequence). CDR3 region: CASSHLGGRGETQYF. Here the CDR3 DNA reads TGTGCCAGCAGCCATCTTGGCGGGAGGGGGGAGACCCAGTACTTC.

The V and J genes are TRBV2 and TRBJ2-7; maybe TRBD1 (6 bases). Germline CDR1 is SNHLY and CDR2 is FYNNEI. V was cut by 7 bases and J by 6 bases, with 16 bases left in between. The CDR3 is made up of 13 amino acids. The DNA for the CDR3 is TGTGCCAGCAAAGGGGCAGGGGTGGGCGAGCAGTACTTC. This gives the protein CASKGAGVGEQYF.

As to this clone: One junction end disagrees with the germline gene, perhaps due to a read error. This chain links TRBV28 with TRBJ1-5; 10 bases are a match to TRBD1. This CDR3 has 15 residues. In germline, CDR1 is MDHEN, CDR2 SYDVKM. CDR3: CASSRQGAGNQPRHF. DNA for the CDR3: TGTGCCAGCAGTAGACAGGGGGCTGGCAATCAGCCCCGGCATTTT.

The chain is built from TRBV7-9 and TRBJ2-7; D remains unclear. V shed 2 bases and J shed 1 base, with 6 bases lying between them. The CDR3 is 13 residues long. Per germline, CDR1 SEHNR and CDR2 FQNEAQ (reference sequence). Here the CDR3 reads CASSLQVSYEQYF. CDR3 in DNA: TGTGCCAGCAGCTTACAGGTTTCCTACGAGCAGTACTTC.

This clone was counted only a few times. The chain couples TRBV12-2 to TRBJ1-1; TRBD1, the D gene given by the table, was not confirmed from the DNA. TRBV12-2 is assigned pseudogene status. CDR3 length: 15 residues. The CDR3 coding sequence is TGTGCAAGTCGCTTCACACAGGGGGCGGACACTGAAGCTTTCTTT. Protein sequence: CASRFTQGADTEAFF.

This chain links TRBV6-5 with TRBJ2-3, with 9 bases identical to TRBD1. Germline CDR1 reads MNHEY; CDR2 reads SVGAGI. Trimming at V came to 2 bases and at J to 2 bases, leaving 2 bases not matched to a gene. The CDR3 contains 15 residues. CDR3 sequence (DNA): TGTGCCAGCAGTTACGGACAGGGGTCCACAGATACGCAGTATTTT. This encodes CASSYGQGSTDTQYF.